A few counts support the clone carrying this T cell receptor beta chain. Its antigen is undetermined. The CDR3 spans 18 residues. The V end lost 3 bases, the J end lost 0 bases, and 19 bases lay between the germline ends. The sample belongs to a study of post-analysis software for immune sequencing data. Whole-study findings and limits: Significantly lower normalized Chao1 diversity was seen in multiple sclerosis patients than in controls. TRBV segments more frequent in patients than in controls numbered several and included TRBV5-6, TRBV5-1 and TRBV20-1. Batch-mates among the samples co-clustered strongly by F measure.

Prepared libraries of TCR beta cDNA carried unique molecular identifiers. TCRdb re-analysed the PCR reads in MiXCR, keeping a single row per CDR3 protein. This sample yields 550,000 to 700,000 distinct CDR3 sequences, of which 44% are seen a single time; under 2% belongs to the top ten. The TCR originated in a girl aged 5-17 years with multiple sclerosis. This rearrangement joins TRBV12-3 or TRBV12-4 to TRBJ2-3, with a tentative D call TRBD2 (6 bases). Specimen: blood. The CDR3 nucleotides are TGTGCCAGCAGTTTCCATCTGGGGGGAAATGCTAGCACAGATACGCAGTATTTT. This sequence encodes CASSFHLGGNASTDTQYF.